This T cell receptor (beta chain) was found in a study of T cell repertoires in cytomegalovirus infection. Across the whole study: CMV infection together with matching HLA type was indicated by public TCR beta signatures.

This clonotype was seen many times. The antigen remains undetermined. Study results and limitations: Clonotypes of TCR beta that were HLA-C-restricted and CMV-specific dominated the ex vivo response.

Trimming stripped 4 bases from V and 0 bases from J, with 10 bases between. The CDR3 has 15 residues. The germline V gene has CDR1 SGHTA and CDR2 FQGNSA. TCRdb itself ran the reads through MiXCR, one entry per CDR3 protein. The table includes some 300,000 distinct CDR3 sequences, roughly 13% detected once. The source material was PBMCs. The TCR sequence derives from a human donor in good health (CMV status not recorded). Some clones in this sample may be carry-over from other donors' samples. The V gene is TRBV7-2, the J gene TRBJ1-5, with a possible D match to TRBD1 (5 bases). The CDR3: CASSYGTVSNQPQHF. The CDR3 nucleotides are TGTGCCAGCAGCTACGGGACGGTTAGCAATCAGCCCCAGCATTTT.